Below are 26 T cell receptor beta chains sequenced from a single sample in a study of blood T cell repertoires in COVID-19. Clones were read by immunoSEQ multiplex PCR, and TCRdb kept only the in-frame ones, dropping some. The table includes some 330,000 clones, 88% detected once. The sequenced sample was peripheral blood. The receptor set was obtained from a woman in her forties or fifties with active or convalescent COVID-19.

The rearrangement joins TRBV7-9 to TRBJ2-4, with 8 bases lining up with TRBD1. The CDR3 covers 16 residues. Looked up from germline, CDR1 is SEHNR and CDR2 is FQNEAQ (reference sequence). Germline trimming cut 3 bases from V and 7 bases from J; bases unmatched to any gene: 11. CDR3 residues: CASSFGSWTGTNIQYF. CDR3 DNA: TGTGCCAGCAGCTTTGGAAGTTGGACAGGGACGAACATTCAGTACTTC.

V and J are TRBV2 and TRBJ1-5, with D possibly matching TRBD1 (5 bases). The germline CDR1 and CDR2 sequences are SNHLY and FYNNEI. Trimming cost V 6 bases and J 5 bases, with 14 bases left between them. The CDR3 length is 14 residues. The CDR3 spells CASRGQPGDQPQHF. The CDR3 bases are TGTGCCAGCAGAGGTCAGCCGGGGGATCAGCCCCAGCATTTT.

V gene TRBV24-1 combines with J gene TRBJ2-7; 9 bases align to TRBD2. The germline gives CDR1 KGHDR, CDR2 SFDVKD. The CDR3 loop spans 16 amino acids. The J segment lost 8 bases and the V segment lost 1 base, leaving 11 bases of the junction unmatched. CDR3 bases: TGTGCCACCAGTGATTTCGCGGCTAGCGGGAAAGGCAAGCAGTACTTC. As protein: CATSDFAASGKGKQYF.

This sequence joins TRBV7-3 and TRBJ2-1, with 10 bases fitting TRBD2. Germline values: CDR1 SGHTA, CDR2 FQGTGA. With 7 bases clipped from V and 4 bases from J, the junction kept 7 bases outside the gene matches. The CDR3 loop spans 15 amino acids. CDR3 nucleotide sequence: TGTGCCAGCACCCTCAGCGGGGGGGGTTACAATGAGCAGTTCTTC. The encoded protein is CASTLSGGGYNEQFF.

The chain carries TRBV6-2 or TRBV6-3 and TRBJ1-4; TRBD1 matches 7 bases. V dropped 2 bases and J dropped 2; count of bases not matched to a gene: 2. The CDR3 totals 15 residues. Germline V gene lookup returns CDR1 MNHEY and CDR2 SVGEGT. For the CDR3, the DNA is TGTGCCAGCAGTTACAAGGACAGGACTAATGAAAAACTGTTTTTT. Protein sequence: CASSYKDRTNEKLFF.

This chain connects TRBV6-4 to TRBJ1-1, with no clear D. The CDR3 contains 18 residues. V lost 0 bases to trimming and J lost 0 bases, with 17 bases between them. Germline CDR1 and CDR2: MRHNA and SNTAGT. The DNA for the CDR3 is TGTGCCAGCAGTGACTCGATCTGGCACCGGAGGATGAACACTGAAGCTTTCTTT. This encodes CASSDSIWHRRMNTEAFF.

Notes on this clone: Mismatch with germline at one junction end may stem from a read error. The chain combines TRBV10-3 with TRBJ2-1; 7 nucleotides match TRBD1. The germline V gene encodes CDR1 ENHRY and CDR2 SYGVKD. This CDR3 is built from 13 residues. CDR3 nucleotide sequence: TGTGCCCTCAGGGGGAGCTCCTACAATGAGCAGTTCTTC. Translated: CALRGSSYNEQFF.

V is TRBV27 and J is TRBJ1-6; D possibly corresponds to TRBD1 (6 bases). Per the germline V gene, CDR1 is MNHEY and CDR2 is SMNVEV (reference sequence). Trimming cost V 4 bases and J 9 bases, with 19 bases left between them. CDR3 length: 16 amino acids. The DNA for the CDR3 is TGTGCCAGCAGTTATCGCCCGAGGACAGTACCTTCACCCCTCCACTTT. It translates to CASSYRPRTVPSPLHF.

The chain couples TRBV27 to TRBJ2-5, with 7 bases that match TRBD2. The germline V gene has CDR1 MNHEY and CDR2 SMNVEV (reference sequence). CDR3 length equals 15 residues. J was trimmed by 1 base and V by 6 bases; bases with no gene match: 8. CDR3 DNA: TGTGCCAGCAGGGCGGGGGTCAGACTCCAAGAGACCCAGTACTTC. Translated, it gives CASRAGVRLQETQYF.

The CDR3 spells CASSSSDRGDNSPLHF. CDR3 nucleotides: TGTGCCAGCAGCTCCTCTGACAGGGGAGATAATTCACCCCTCCACTTT. The V gene is TRBV7-6, the J gene TRBJ1-6, with 8 bases aligning to TRBD1. Germline lookup yields CDR1 SGHVS and CDR2 FNYEAQ. The CDR3 is 16 amino acids. J lost 5 bases, V lost 4 bases, and 7 bases had no gene match.

This chain uses TRBV28 with TRBJ1-3; TRBD1 matches at 7 bases. CDR3 length equals 18 residues. The V gene end was trimmed by 0 bases and the J gene end by 2 bases; junction bases not matched to a gene: 10. Germline CDR1 MDHEN, CDR2 SYDVKM. This CDR3 reads CASSLWWDSLFPGNTIYF. CDR3 bases: TGTGCCAGCAGTTTATGGTGGGACAGTCTGTTCCCTGGAAACACCATATATTTT.

The chain joins TRBV14 to TRBJ1-1, with a weak D call TRBD1 (6 bases). This CDR3 comprises 17 residues. Germline-derived CDR1 and CDR2 are SGHDN and FVKESK. Deletions cut 3 bases from V and 2 bases from J, with 19 bases between. CDR3 nucleotides: TGTGCCAGCAGCCACCTAAGGCCAGGGGCAATCAACACTGAAGCTTTCTTT. Protein: CASSHLRPGAINTEAFF.

The genes are TRBV5-4 and TRBJ2-2; tentatively, D is TRBD1 (6 bases). The CDR3 runs to 13 residues. Per the germline V gene, CDR1 is SGHNT and CDR2 is YYREEE (reference sequence). Trimming removed 4 bases at V and 6 bases at J, with 10 bases between. The CDR3 here is CASSRTGSGELFF. CDR3 sequence (DNA): TGTGCCAGCAGCCGAACAGGGTCCGGGGAGCTGTTTTTT. Looking up the rest from reference TRBV5-4 and TRBJ2-2 gives the full variable domain: ETGVTQSPTHLIKTRGQQVTLRCSSQSGHNTVSWYQQALGQGPQFIFQYYREEENGRGNFPPRFSGLQFPNYSSELNVNALELDDSALYLCASSRTGSGELFFGEGSRLTVL.

The chain links TRBV11-2 to TRBJ2-5; the D gene is possibly TRBD1 (6 bases). The ends were cut back, 4 bases at V and 2 bases at J, with 14 bases in the middle. The germline V gene encodes CDR1 SGHAT and CDR2 FQNNGV. The CDR3 totals 15 residues. Here the CDR3 DNA reads TGTGCCAGCAGCTCCTGGACAGACAAACAAGAGACCCAGTACTTC. The encoded protein is CASSSWTDKQETQYF.

The J gene is TRBJ2-7, the V gene TRBV4-1; D may be TRBD2 (5 bases). V lost 8 bases and J lost 3, with 20 bases in between. Germline values: CDR1 MGHRA, CDR2 YSYEKL. CDR3 length equals 15 residues. The chain's CDR3 is CASGRGTGSLYEQYF. The CDR3 bases are TGCGCCAGCGGACGAGGAACGGGGAGCCTCTACGAGCAGTACTTC.

The chain combines TRBV28 with TRBJ2-7; no firm D call. Germline V gene lookup returns CDR1 MDHEN and CDR2 SYDVKM. V shed 7 bases and J shed 2 bases, with 15 bases lying between them. CDR3 length: 14 amino acids. In DNA, the CDR3 is TGTGCCAGCACCCTAAGACTCCTACCCTACGAGCAGTACTTC. Protein: CASTLRLLPYEQYF. Full variable domain (rest looked up from reference TRBV28 and TRBJ2-7): DVKVTQSSRYLVKRTGEKVFLECVQDMDHENMFWYRQDPGLGLRLIYFSYDVKMKEKGDIPEGYSVSREKKERFSLILESASTNQTSMYLCASTLRLLPYEQYFGPGTRLTVT.

The chain links TRBV6-6 to TRBJ2-7; D is unresolved. V lost 2 bases and J 0 bases, leaving 11 bases between the germline ends. Germline values: CDR1 MNHNY, CDR2 SVGAGI (reference sequence). CDR3 length equals 15 residues. The CDR3 here is CASSYGLGRSYEQYF. The CDR3 bases are TGTGCCAGCAGTTACGGTCTGGGCCGCTCCTACGAGCAGTACTTC.

The chain recombines TRBV4-1 with TRBJ1-3; weak D call: TRBD1 (5 bases). The CDR3 sequence is 16 residues long. From germline, CDR1 is MGHRA and CDR2 YSYEKL. Trimming took off 4 bases at V and 0 bases at J, with 13 bases between the two ends. The CDR3 coding sequence is TGCGCCAGCAGCCTACAAACAGGTCCCTCTGGAAACACCATATATTTT. It yields the protein CASSLQTGPSGNTIYF.

This clone was detected once. The V and J genes are TRBV4-1 and TRBJ2-1; a possible D gene is TRBD2 (6 bases). V was clipped by 2 bases and J by 1 base, with 9 bases between them. The CDR3 has 15 amino acids. Per the germline V gene, CDR1 is MGHRA and CDR2 is YSYEKL. The CDR3 protein is CASSQISGSYNEQFF. For the CDR3, the DNA is TGCGCCAGCAGCCAAATCAGCGGGTCCTACAATGAGCAGTTCTTC.

This sequence joins TRBV20-1 and TRBJ1-1, with D unclear. Per germline, CDR1 DFQATT and CDR2 SNEGSKA (reference sequence). The CDR3 has 11 residues. Trimming removed 5 bases at V and 5 bases at J, with 9 bases between. In nucleotides, the CDR3 is TGCAGTGCTCCGGACTTAACTGAAGCTTTCTTT. Translating it yields CSAPDLTEAFF.

This chain joins TRBV7-3 and TRBJ2-3; maybe TRBD2 (6 bases). CDR1 and CDR2 from the germline V gene are SGHTA and FQGTGA. The length of the CDR3 is 14 residues. With 5 bases removed from V and 2 bases from J, the gap between germline ends came to 11 bases. As DNA, the CDR3 is TGTGCCAGCAGCACTTGGGACTTCACAGATACGCAGTATTTT. Its translation is CASSTWDFTDTQYF.

Only one count was recorded for this clone. The chain joins TRBV3-1 (or the pseudogene TRBV3-2) to TRBJ1-4, with 12 bases identical to TRBD1. The CDR3 is made up of 16 amino acids. V shed 3 bases and J 8 bases; nucleotides not matched to a gene: 7. CDR1 is LGHDT and CDR2 is YNNKEL in the germline V gene (reference sequence). CDR3 sequence reads: CASSQGTGGGGEKLFF. CDR3 nucleotides: TGTGCCAGCAGCCAGGGGACAGGGGGCGGAGGAGAAAAACTGTTTTTT.

The J gene is TRBJ2-1, the V gene TRBV27; D not resolved. This CDR3 spans 12 amino acids. Germline V lookup: CDR1 MNHEY, CDR2 SMNVEV (reference sequence). V lost 3 bases to trimming and J lost 12 bases, with 12 bases between them. CDR3 DNA: TGTGCCAGCAGTTTCCCACGTGGCCCGCAGTTCTTC. Translating it yields CASSFPRGPQFF.

This clone appeared a single time. The rearrangement links TRBV18 to TRBJ1-3; D is ambiguous. The CDR3 sequence is 14 residues long. V was trimmed by 4 bases and J by 0 bases, leaving 7 bases between them. CDR1 is KGHSH and CDR2 is LQKENI in the germline V gene. CDR3 nucleotide sequence: TGTGCCAGCTCACAACAGAGCTCTGGAAACACCATATATTTT. This encodes CASSQQSSGNTIYF.

The chain uses TRBV30 and TRBJ1-1; D is undetermined. The ends were cut back, 2 bases at V and 1 base at J, with 8 bases in the middle. This CDR3 is 13 amino acids long. Germline lookup yields CDR1 GTSNPN and CDR2 SVGIG (reference sequence). The CDR3 loop is CAWSSGKNTEAFF. The CDR3, as DNA: TGTGCCTGGAGTTCAGGCAAGAACACTGAAGCTTTCTTT.

The chain links TRBV4-1 to TRBJ1-1; maybe TRBD1 (5 bases). From germline, CDR1 is MGHRA and CDR2 YSYEKL. V was pared by 0 bases and J by 4 bases, with 9 bases between. CDR3 length: 14 residues. CDR3 loop: CASSQESRGTEAFF. The CDR3 DNA follows: TGCGCCAGCAGCCAAGAGTCTAGGGGCACTGAAGCTTTCTTT.